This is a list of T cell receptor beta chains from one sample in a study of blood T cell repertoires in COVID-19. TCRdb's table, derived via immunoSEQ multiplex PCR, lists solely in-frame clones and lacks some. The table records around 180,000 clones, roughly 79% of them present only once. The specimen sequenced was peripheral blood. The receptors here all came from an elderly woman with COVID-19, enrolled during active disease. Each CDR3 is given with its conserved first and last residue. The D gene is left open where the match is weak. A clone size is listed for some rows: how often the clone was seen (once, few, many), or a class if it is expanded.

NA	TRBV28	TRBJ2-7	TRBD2	TGTGCCAGCAGCACCCTCCCCGGGACTAGCGGGAGAGCCTACGAGCAGTACTTC	CASSTLPGTSGRAYEQYF
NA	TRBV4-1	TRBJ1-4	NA	TGCGCCAGCAGCCAAGCCAGGAATGAAAAACTGTTTTTT	CASSQARNEKLFF
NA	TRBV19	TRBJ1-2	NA	TGTGCCACCTGGACATCCAATGGCTACACCTTC	CATWTSNGYTF
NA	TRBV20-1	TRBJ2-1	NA	TGCAGTGCTAGTGAACAGGGAGATGGCGATGAGCAGTTCTTC	CSASEQGDGDEQFF
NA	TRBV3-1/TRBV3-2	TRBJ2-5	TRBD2	TGTGCCAGCAGCCAAGATTACGGGAGGGCCTCTAGTGAGACCCAGTACTTC	CASSQDYGRASSETQYF
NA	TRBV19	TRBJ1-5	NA	TGTGCCAGTAAGGCGCGGGAGTCCCCTTGGGAGCCCCAGCATTTT	CASKARESPWEPQHF
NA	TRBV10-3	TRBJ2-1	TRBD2	TGTGCCATCAGTGAAGGGCTAGCGGGGGCGATCGATGAGCAGTTCTTC	CAISEGLAGAIDEQFF
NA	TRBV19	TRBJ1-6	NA	TGTGCCAGTAGTCCCCTCAATTCACCCCTCCACTTT	CASSPLNSPLHF
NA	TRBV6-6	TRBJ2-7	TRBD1	TGTGCCAGCAGTTACTCGACAGGGGTCTACGAGCAGTACTTC	CASSYSTGVYEQYF
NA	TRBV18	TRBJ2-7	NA	TGTGCCAGCTCTTTGCGGACAGTGTACGAGCAGTACTTC	CASSLRTVYEQYF
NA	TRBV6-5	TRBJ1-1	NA	TGTGCCAGCAAGAATCAGGGTTTTACTGAAGCTTTCTTT	CASKNQGFTEAFF
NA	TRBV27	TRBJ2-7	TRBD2	TGTGCCAGCAGTTTTTCAAGCGGGAGCTACGAGCAGTACTTC	CASSFSSGSYEQYF
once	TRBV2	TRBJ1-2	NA	TGTGCCAGCAGTATTGAAGGTATCGGGGGCTACACCTTC	CASSIEGIGGYTF
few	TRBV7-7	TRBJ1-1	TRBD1	TGTGCTAGCAGCTTACCGGGACAGGGTGAAGCTTTCTTT	CASSLPGQGEAFF
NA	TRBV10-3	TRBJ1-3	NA	TGTGCCATCAGTTTTACAGGGCCCCCTGGAAACACCATATATTTT	CAISFTGPPGNTIYF
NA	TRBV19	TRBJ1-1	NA	TGTGCCAGTAGTATCTCCGGGAAGAACACTGAAGCTTTCTTT	CASSISGKNTEAFF
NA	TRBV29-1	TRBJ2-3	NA	TGCAGCATTCCGTACGGAGCGGAGAGCACAGATACGCAGTATTTT	CSIPYGAESTDTQYF
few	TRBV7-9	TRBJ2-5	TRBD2	TGTGCCAGCAGCGAAACTAGCGGGGGGGCCCGGGAGACCCAGTACTTC	CASSETSGGARETQYF
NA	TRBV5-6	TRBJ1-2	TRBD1	TGTGCCAGCAGCTCGATACAGGGGAACTATGGCTACACCTTC	CASSSIQGNYGYTF
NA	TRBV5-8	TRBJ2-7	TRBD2	TGTGCCAGCAGCCCGAGGACTAGCGTTGTTGCCTACGAGCAGTACTTC	CASSPRTSVVAYEQYF
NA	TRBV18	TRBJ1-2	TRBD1	TGTGCCAGCTCACCATTATTAGGGGGCCCAGGAGCTAACTATGGCTACACCTTC	CASSPLLGGPGANYGYTF
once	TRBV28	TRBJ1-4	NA	TGTGCCAGCAGCCAACGGGGAGGTGGAACTAATGAAAAACTGTTTTTT	CASSQRGGGTNEKLFF
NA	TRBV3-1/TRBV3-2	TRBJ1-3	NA	TGTGCCAGCAGCCAAGACAGGGGATGGACGGGCTCTGGAAACACCATATATTTT	CASSQDRGWTGSGNTIYF
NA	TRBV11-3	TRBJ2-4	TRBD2	TGTAGGGGAAGCGGGAGGGCCCTCGTGGCCAAAAACATTCAGTACTTC	CRGSGRALVAKNIQYF
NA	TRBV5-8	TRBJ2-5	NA	TGTGCCAGCAGCGTAGAGTTGTCCCAAGAGACCCAGTACTTC	CASSVELSQETQYF
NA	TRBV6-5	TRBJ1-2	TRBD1	TGTGCCAGCAGAGATTCGGACAGGGCTCATGGCTACACCTTC	CASRDSDRAHGYTF
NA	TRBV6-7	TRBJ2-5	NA	TGTGCCAGCAGTTATGGGCCAGGGTTTCTAGAGACCCAGTACTTC	CASSYGPGFLETQYF
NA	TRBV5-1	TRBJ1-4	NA	TGCGCCAGCAGCCTAGCGGGGGCGAGTGAAAAACTGTTTTTT	CASSLAGASEKLFF
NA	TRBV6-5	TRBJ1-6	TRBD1	TGTGCCAGCAGCCTGGACAGGGTAGGGTCACCCCTCCACTTT	CASSLDRVGSPLHF
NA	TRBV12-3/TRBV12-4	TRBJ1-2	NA	TGTGCCAGCAGTTTCGGAGGGCTGAATGGCTACACCTTC	CASSFGGLNGYTF
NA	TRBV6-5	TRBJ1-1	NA	TGTGCCAGCCATGTGACAAGGAACACTGAAGCTTTCTTT	CASHVTRNTEAFF
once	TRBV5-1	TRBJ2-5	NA	TGCGCCAGCAGCTTAAATTTGAGAGAGACCCAGTACTTC	CASSLNLRETQYF
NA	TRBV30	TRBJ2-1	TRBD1	TGTGCCTGGACGAAGACAGGGGTCCCCTACAATGAGCAGTTCTTC	CAWTKTGVPYNEQFF
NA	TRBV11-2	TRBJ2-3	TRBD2	TGTGCCAGCAGCCCCCGACGACTAGCGGGGGGGTGGACAGATACGCAGTATTTT	CASSPRRLAGGWTDTQYF
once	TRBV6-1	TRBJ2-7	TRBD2	TGTGCCAGCAGTGAACGCGGGAGGGCCTACGAGCAGTACTTC	CASSERGRAYEQYF
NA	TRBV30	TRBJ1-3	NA	TGTGCCTGGAGTTCGGGCTCTGGAAACACCATATATTTT	CAWSSGSGNTIYF
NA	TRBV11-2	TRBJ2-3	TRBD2	TGTGCCAGCAGCCCGACACCAGCGGGACCAGATACGCAGTATTTT	CASSPTPAGPDTQYF